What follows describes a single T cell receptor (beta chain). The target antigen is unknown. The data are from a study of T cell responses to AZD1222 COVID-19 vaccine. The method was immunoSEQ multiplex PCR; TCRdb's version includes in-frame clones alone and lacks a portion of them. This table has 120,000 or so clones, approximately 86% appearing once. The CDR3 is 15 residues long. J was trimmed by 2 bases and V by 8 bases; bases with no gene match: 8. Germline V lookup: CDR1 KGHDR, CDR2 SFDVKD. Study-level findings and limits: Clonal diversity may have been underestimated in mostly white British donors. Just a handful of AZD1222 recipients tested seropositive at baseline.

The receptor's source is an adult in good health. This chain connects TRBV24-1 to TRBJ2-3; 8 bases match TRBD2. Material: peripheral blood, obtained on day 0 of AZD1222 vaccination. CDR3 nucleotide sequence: TGTGCCACCAACGAAGGCGGGGGGTTCACAGATACGCAGTATTTT. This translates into CATNEGGGFTDTQYF.